Listed below are T cell receptor beta chains from one sample, sequenced in a study of graft-versus-host responses after intestinal transplantation. No cognate antigen is known for these TCRs. Repertoires were generated with immunoSEQ multiplex PCR, while TCRdb's copy carries only in-frame clones and drops some. The table shows tens of thousands of clones, with roughly 90% occurring only once. This specimen consisted of unstimulated CD4+ T cells sorted from spleen or lymph node cells, obtained before transplant. These receptors originate from a human donor who was the organ donor for an intestinal transplant. Both conserved end residues are part of each CDR3. The D gene is left open where the match is weak. Size tells how often a clone was seen (once, few, many) or the class of an expanded clone, and some rows leave it out.

V gene	clone size	D gene	J gene	CDR3 DNA	CDR3 protein
TRBV7-2	-	TRBD2	TRBJ2-3	TGTGCCAGCAGCTTTGATTACGCGGGAGGGCGGGATACGCAGTATTTT	CASSFDYAGGRDTQYF
TRBV9	-	-	TRBJ2-3	TGTGCCAGCAGCGCCCGACAGGACACCACAGATACGCAGTATTTT	CASSARQDTTDTQYF
TRBV27	-	-	TRBJ2-2	TGTGCCAGCAGTCACCAACAGGGGGAGCTGTTTTTT	CASSHQQGELFF
TRBV30	few	TRBD1	TRBJ2-3	TGTGCCTGGAGTGTCGAGGACAGGATTACAGATACGCAGTATTTT	CAWSVEDRITDTQYF
TRBV2	-	-	TRBJ2-3	TGTGCCGGACAAACTGGTGGGGCCAAAGATACGCAGTATTTT	CAGQTGGAKDTQYF
TRBV27	few	TRBD1	TRBJ2-6	TGTGCCACCCGATCAACTGGACAGGGGCTGAGAACTGGGGCCAACGTCCTGACTTTC	CATRSTGQGLRTGANVLTF
TRBV5-1	-	TRBD2	TRBJ2-3	TGCGCCAGCAGCTTGGCGGTAGCGGGGGGCACAGATACGCAGTATTTT	CASSLAVAGGTDTQYF
TRBV6-5	once	-	TRBJ2-1	TGTGCCAGCAGCCCTCACGGGGTCGGAGGTGAGCAGTTCTTC	CASSPHGVGGEQFF
TRBV19	once	-	TRBJ2-1	TGTGCCAGTAGTATTGGGGCAGGTACAACCCTATACAATGAGCAGTTCTTC	CASSIGAGTTLYNEQFF
TRBV5-1	-	-	TRBJ1-1	TGCGCCAGCAGCTATGGCAACACTGAAGCTTTCTTT	CASSYGNTEAFF
TRBV28	-	TRBD1	TRBJ2-1	TGTGCCAGCAGCCCAGCGAGGGACAGCTTCAATGAGCAGTTCTTC	CASSPARDSFNEQFF
TRBV6-5	-	-	TRBJ2-7	TGTGCCAGCAGCCCCGCAGTTTCCTACGAGCAGTACTTC	CASSPAVSYEQYF
TRBV28	-	-	TRBJ2-7	TGTGCCAGCAGTTTTCAATCCAGAGGACAGTACGAGCAGTACTTC	CASSFQSRGQYEQYF
TRBV18	-	-	TRBJ1-1	TGTGCCAGCTCGCCTCAGGGGAACACTGAAGCTTTCTTT	CASSPQGNTEAFF
TRBV30	few	TRBD2	TRBJ2-7	TGTGCCTGGAGTCGACTAGCGGGAGGTTACGGCTCCTACGAGCAGTACTTC	CAWSRLAGGYGSYEQYF
TRBV5-1	-	-	TRBJ2-6	TGCGCCAGCAGCTTGGATGGATTCGCCTCGGGGGGGGCCAACGTCCTGACTTTC	CASSLDGFASGGANVLTF
TRBV18	-	TRBD2	TRBJ2-3	TGTGCCAGCTCACCGGGGGGGGACCGCGGGGAGAGCACAGATACGCAGTATTTT	CASSPGGDRGESTDTQYF
TRBV7-2	-	-	TRBJ2-1	TGTGCCAGCAGCCTAAAGCTGGGACTTCGCTACAATGAGCAGTTCTTC	CASSLKLGLRYNEQFF
TRBV27	-	TRBD1	TRBJ1-1	TGTGCCAGCAGCGCCGGGACAGGGAGGGTGGGGACTGAAGCTTTCTTT	CASSAGTGRVGTEAFF
TRBV25-1	-	-	TRBJ2-3	TGTGCCAGCAGTGAATTGGAACCTAGCGCCTCAGATACGCAGTATTTT	CASSELEPSASDTQYF
TRBV18	-	TRBD1	TRBJ2-1	TGTGCCAGCTCAGTCCGGGACAGGGAGTACAATGAGCAGTTCTTC	CASSVRDREYNEQFF
TRBV18	-	-	TRBJ1-5	TGTGCCAGCTCACCGGGGACAAATCAGCCCCAGCATTTT	CASSPGTNQPQHF
TRBV5-5	-	-	TRBJ2-4	TGTGCCAGCAGCTTGCCAGGGAAAAACATTCAGTACTTC	CASSLPGKNIQYF
TRBV15	-	-	TRBJ2-3	TGTGCCACCAGCACGGGGCCCAAAAAGGGGCGGGGAGATACGCAGTATTTT	CATSTGPKKGRGDTQYF
TRBV4-3	few	TRBD2	TRBJ2-1	TGCGCCAGCAGCCAAGAATGGGCGGGGGGCAATGAGCAGTTCTTC	CASSQEWAGGNEQFF
TRBV13	-	TRBD2	TRBJ2-3	TGTGCCAGCAGCCCGACGAGGAGCGGGAGCCCAGATACGCAGTATTTT	CASSPTRSGSPDTQYF
TRBV18	-	-	TRBJ1-1	TGTGCCAGCTCACCAATGGGCCACCCTGCGGGTTCGAACACTGAAGCTTTCTTT	CASSPMGHPAGSNTEAFF
TRBV6-6	-	-	TRBJ2-5	TGTGCCAGCAGTTTACAAGAGACCCAGTACTTC	CASSLQETQYF
TRBV28	-	-	TRBJ1-5	TGTGCCAGCAGTTCTCCTTGGGACACCAATCAGCCCCAGCATTTT	CASSSPWDTNQPQHF
TRBV7-2	-	TRBD2	TRBJ2-7	TGTGCCAGCAGCTCCGGGACTAGCGGGAGATTGGGCGAGCAGTACTTC	CASSSGTSGRLGEQYF
TRBV7-9	-	-	TRBJ1-1	TGTGCCAGCATCCTTCTTAGCGGTGTCAGGGCTAACACTGAAGCTTTCTTT	CASILLSGVRANTEAFF
TRBV13	-	TRBD1	TRBJ2-2	TGTGCCAGCAGTTCTAGGCTCGGACAGGGCGGGGAGCTGTTTTTT	CASSSRLGQGGELFF
TRBV4-1	-	TRBD1	TRBJ1-3	TGCGCCAGCAGCCACCCGGACAGGGCCGGAAACACCATATATTTT	CASSHPDRAGNTIYF
TRBV9	-	-	TRBJ2-6	TGTGCCAGCACCCACAGGGGGGGGTCCGGGGCCAACGTCCTGACTTTC	CASTHRGGSGANVLTF
TRBV27	-	-	TRBJ2-3	TGTGCCAGCAGTTTGTCGAGGGCTGAAGATACGCAGTATTTT	CASSLSRAEDTQYF
TRBV15	-	-	TRBJ2-7	TGTGCCACCAGCAGGGAATACGGGTTCGAGCAGTACTTC	CATSREYGFEQYF
TRBV10-2	-	TRBD1	TRBJ1-1	TGCGCCAGCGGGGGACAGGGAGTAACTGAAGCTTTCTTT	CASGGQGVTEAFF
TRBV18	once	TRBD2	TRBJ2-5	TGTGCCAGCTCACCAGGCGGGGGCCAAGAGACCCAGTACTTC	CASSPGGGQETQYF
TRBV29-1	-	TRBD2	TRBJ2-7	TGCAGCGTTGAGTACCTAGCGGGTTCCTCCTACGAGCAGTACTTC	CSVEYLAGSSYEQYF
TRBV28	-	-	TRBJ1-1	TGTGCCAGCACCATCAACAGGGTTTTCACTGAAGCTTTCTTT	CASTINRVFTEAFF
TRBV6-1	few	TRBD1	TRBJ1-5	TGTGCCAGCACCTGGACAGGGAGCAATCAGCCCCAGCATTTT	CASTWTGSNQPQHF
TRBV23-1	-	-	TRBJ1-1	TGCGCCAGCAGTCAAAAAGGGATCGGGGCTGAAGCTTTCTTT	CASSQKGIGAEAFF
TRBV7-9	few	TRBD1	TRBJ2-3	TGTGCCAGCAGTTATACAGGGGGTCGGGATACGCAGTATTTT	CASSYTGGRDTQYF
TRBV10-3	-	-	TRBJ1-5	TGTGCCATCAGTGCTCAGGGGTCGGATCAGCCCCAGCATTTT	CAISAQGSDQPQHF
TRBV27	few	TRBD1	TRBJ1-5	TGTGCCAGCAGTTTTCTTGGAGGGGGCGGAAATCAGCCCCAGCATTTT	CASSFLGGGGNQPQHF
TRBV4-3	-	-	TRBJ1-1	TGCGCCAGCAGCCAACGAGCCGGGACAACAGACACTGAAGCTTTCTTT	CASSQRAGTTDTEAFF
TRBV19	-	-	TRBJ2-1	TGTGCCAGTAACCCGGGGGTGGGCGGCTCCTACAATGAGCAGTTCTTC	CASNPGVGGSYNEQFF
TRBV7-3	-	TRBD2	TRBJ2-2	TGTGCCAGCAGATCCGGGACTAGAAACACCGGGGAGCTGTTTTTT	CASRSGTRNTGELFF
TRBV28	-	TRBD1	TRBJ2-5	TGTGCCAGCCGGGACAGGGCGGGTCAAGAGACCCAGTACTTC	CASRDRAGQETQYF
TRBV5-4	-	TRBD1	TRBJ1-1	TGTGCCAGCAGCACACAGGGGGTAACGAACACTGAAGCTTTCTTT	CASSTQGVTNTEAFF
TRBV28	-	TRBD1	TRBJ1-2	TGTGCCAGCATTACAGGGGGCGCAGCTGGCTACACCTTC	CASITGGAAGYTF
TRBV10-1	-	TRBD1	TRBJ2-7	TGCGCCAGCAGTGGGGACAGGGGTGGTGTGCAGTACTTC	CASSGDRGGVQYF